This T cell receptor (beta chain) was recorded in a study of OX40 agonist ivuxolimab in advanced cancers. Study as a whole: Patients with hepatocellular carcinoma, melanoma, renal cell or head and neck cancer made up the dose-escalation patients. Study observations and caveats: CD8+ T cells showed, on average, more clonal expansion than CD4+ cells. Antigen specificity was not determined for the expanded peripheral T cells.

CDR3 length: 14 amino acids. Germline-derived CDR1 and CDR2 are MDHEN and SYDVKM. The germline V and J ends were trimmed by 3 bases and 1 base, with 8 bases remaining between them. Sequencing used immunoSEQ multiplex PCR; TCRdb keeps in-frame clones, though not all of them. The data show roughly 49,000 clones, 80% to 85% seen once. In regard to this clone: Its antigen is unidentified. This specimen includes other DNA sequences encoding the same CDR3.

The clonotype originates from an adult with an advanced solid tumor such as melanoma, head and neck, liver or kidney cancer. The genes are TRBV28 and TRBJ2-3; D ambiguous. This specimen consisted of CD4+ or CD8+ T cells sorted from blood, obtained in a trial of the OX40 agonist ivuxolimab. CDR3 protein: CASSFLSGTDTQYF. In nucleotides, the CDR3 is TGTGCCAGCAGTTTCCTGTCAGGCACAGATACGCAGTATTTT. The variable domain in full, with the rest retrieved from reference TRBV28 and TRBJ2-3, is DVKVTQSSRYLVKRTGEKVFLECVQDMDHENMFWYRQDPGLGLRLIYFSYDVKMKEKGDIPEGYSVSREKKERFSLILESASTNQTSMYLCASSFLSGTDTQYFGPGTRLTVL.